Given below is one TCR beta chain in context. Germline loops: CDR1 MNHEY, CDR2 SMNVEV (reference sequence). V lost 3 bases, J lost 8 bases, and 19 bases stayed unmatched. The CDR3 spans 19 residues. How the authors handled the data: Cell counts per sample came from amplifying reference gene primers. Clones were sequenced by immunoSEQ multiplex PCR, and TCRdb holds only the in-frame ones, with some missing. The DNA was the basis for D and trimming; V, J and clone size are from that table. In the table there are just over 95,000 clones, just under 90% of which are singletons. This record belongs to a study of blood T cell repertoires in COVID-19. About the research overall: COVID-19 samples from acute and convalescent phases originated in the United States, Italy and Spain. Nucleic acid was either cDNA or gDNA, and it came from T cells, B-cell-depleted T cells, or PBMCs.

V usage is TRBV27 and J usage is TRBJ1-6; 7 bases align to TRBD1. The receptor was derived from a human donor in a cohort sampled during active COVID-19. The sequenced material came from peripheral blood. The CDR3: CASSLFFKYQSGGDSPLHF. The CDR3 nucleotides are TGTGCCAGCAGTTTGTTTTTTAAGTATCAGTCAGGGGGAGATTCACCCCTCCACTTT.